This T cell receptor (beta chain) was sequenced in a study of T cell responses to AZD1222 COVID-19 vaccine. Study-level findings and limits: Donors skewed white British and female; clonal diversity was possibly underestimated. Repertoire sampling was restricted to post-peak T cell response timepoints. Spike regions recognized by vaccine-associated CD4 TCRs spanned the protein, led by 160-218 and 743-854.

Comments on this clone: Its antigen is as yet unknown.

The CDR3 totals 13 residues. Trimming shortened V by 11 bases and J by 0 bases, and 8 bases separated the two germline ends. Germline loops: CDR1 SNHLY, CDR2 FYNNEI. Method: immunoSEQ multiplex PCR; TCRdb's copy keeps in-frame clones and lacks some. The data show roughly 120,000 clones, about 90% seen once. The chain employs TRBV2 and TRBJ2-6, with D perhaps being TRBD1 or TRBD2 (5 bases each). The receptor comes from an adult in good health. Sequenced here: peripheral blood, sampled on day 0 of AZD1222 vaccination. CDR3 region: CAGGDSGANVLTF. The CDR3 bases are TGTGCCGGGGGTGACTCTGGGGCCAACGTCCTGACTTTC.